In this sample, the clone carrying this T cell receptor beta chain turned up once. What it recognizes is unknown. CFSE-labeled sorted T cells met regulatory or mature dendritic cells for roughly 5 days. The sample is drawn from a study of regulatory dendritic cells for organ transplantation. Study details: Regulatory dendritic cells were monocyte-derived, receiving vitamin D3 on days 0 and 4 and IL-10 on day 4.

Whole-study results and caveats: Naive T cells showed high diversity, memory cells less, memory CD8+ least. Resting memory CD8+ T cells held the most alloreactive clonotypes.

Repertoires were generated with immunoSEQ multiplex PCR, while TCRdb's copy carries only in-frame clones and drops some. Of approximately 12,000 clones in the sample, around 62% were seen once. The ends were cut back, 4 bases at V and 7 bases at J, with 16 bases in the middle. The germline V gene encodes CDR1 MNHEY and CDR2 SVGAGI. The CDR3 has 15 amino acids. Sequencing used naive CD8+ T cells from blood cultured with dendritic cells. The subset is: CD45RA+ naive T cells. The genes are TRBV6-5 and TRBJ1-4; no reliable D call. This receptor was obtained from a human donor in good health. This CDR3 is CASSWTGTVGEKLFF. CDR3 DNA: TGTGCCAGCAGTTGGACGGGAACGGTCGGTGAAAAACTGTTTTTT.